The 14 T cell receptor beta chains in this list originate from one sample, sequenced in a study of read filtering for tumor transcriptome and immune sequencing. From around 440 ng of RNA, a library with molecular barcoded alpha/delta and beta/gamma adaptors was made. TCRdb processed the reads anew with MiXCR; each CDR3 protein has one entry. Of under 50,000 distinct CDR3 sequences listed, about 13% are singletons. The sequenced material came from a population of CD138-negative cells sorted from bone marrow. The source is a donor over 35 with multiple myeloma.

This clonotype was picked up many times. The rearrangement joins TRBV7-2 to TRBJ2-2; TRBD2 matches 9 bases. CDR1 and CDR2 from the germline V gene are SGHTA and FQGNSA. This CDR3 spans 15 amino acids. Losses at the gene ends were 2 bases for V and 4 bases for J; bases not matched to a gene: 2. Here the CDR3 reads CASSLLAGSTGELFF. The CDR3 region has the DNA TGTGCCAGCAGCTTACTAGCGGGGTCCACCGGGGAGCTGTTTTTT.

In its sample, this clonotype is medium-sized. The chain couples TRBV2 to TRBJ2-1; D possibly uses TRBD1 or TRBD2 (6 bases each). The CDR3 sequence is 15 residues long. CDR1 and CDR2 from the germline V gene are SNHLY and FYNNEI. Trimming took off 6 bases at V and 7 bases at J, with 19 bases between the two ends. The CDR3 DNA follows: TGTGCCAGCAGCGGTGGGGTCGGAGGGGGAAATGAGCAGTTCTTC. This encodes CASSGGVGGGNEQFF.

This clonotype was seen at least ten times. The V and J genes are TRBV20-1 and TRBJ2-5; TRBD2 matches 7 bases. J lost 6 bases, V lost 3 bases, and 13 bases had no gene match. CDR3 size: 15 residues. The germline CDR1 and CDR2 sequences are DFQATT and SNEGSKA (reference sequence). The DNA for the CDR3 is TGCAGTGCTAGTTTAGTGCGGGAGTTCCCGAAGACCCAGTACTTC. It translates to CSASLVREFPKTQYF.

This clonotype showed up many times. The chain carries TRBV29-1 and TRBJ1-3; D not resolved. Trimming removed 0 bases at V and 10 bases at J, with 13 bases between. The CDR3 covers 13 residues. Looked up from germline, CDR1 is SQVTM and CDR2 is ANQGSEA. The CDR3 sequence is CSVEDQQAGTIYF. For the CDR3, the DNA is TGCAGCGTTGAAGATCAGCAGGCTGGGACCATATATTTT.

The rearrangement joins TRBV11-3 to TRBJ2-1; 10 bases are shared with TRBD2. CDR3 length: 17 amino acids. Trimming cost V 1 base and J 6 bases; bases outside gene matches: 9. Germline V gives CDR1 SGHNT, CDR2 YENEEA. CDR3 sequence: CASSLAVSGRLGNEQFF. CDR3 DNA: TGTGCCAGCAGCTTAGCAGTTAGCGGGAGGTTAGGCAATGAGCAGTTCTTC.

CDR3 sequence (DNA): TGCAGTGCTAGAATAGGGGCTAGCGGGAGAGAGACCCAGTACTTC. It translates to CSARIGASGRETQYF. This sequence joins TRBV20-1 and TRBJ2-5, with 10 bases that match TRBD2. The trim removed 2 bases at V and 4 bases at J, leaving 7 bases unmatched. CDR1 and CDR2 (germline): DFQATT, SNEGSKA (reference sequence). This CDR3 is 15 amino acids long.

This clonotype was found many times. A much larger clone lies one base from this, so it may be a read error. The DNA of the CDR3 is TGTGCCAGCACCAGGAACAATGAGCAGTTCTTC. Protein sequence: CASTRNNEQFF. The chain uses TRBV2 and TRBJ2-1; D is unclear. The CDR3 extends over 11 amino acids. Between the trimmed V and J ends, which lost 7 bases and 5 bases, there was a span of 6 bases. Germline V gene lookup returns CDR1 SNHLY and CDR2 FYNNEI.

In this sample, this clonotype turned up a few times. This clone may be a read error of a much larger clone one base away. The chain joins TRBV7-9 to TRBJ2-1; TRBD2 matches 7 bases. The V gene's germline CDR1 is SEHNR and CDR2 FQNEAQ (reference sequence). There are 16 residues in the CDR3. DNA of the CDR3: TGTGCCGGCAGCACCCCTCGGCGGGAGACGGGCAATGAGCAGTTCTTC. Translating gives CAGSTPRRETGNEQFF.

This clonotype was picked up many times. V gene TRBV6-2 or TRBV6-3 combines with J gene TRBJ2-2, with a possible D match to TRBD1 (5 bases). CDR3 length: 15 residues. Germline V gives CDR1 MNHEY, CDR2 SVGEGT. Trimming took off 10 bases at V and 8 bases at J, with 23 bases between the two ends. The CDR3 loop reads CATLGPEGAPGELFF. CDR3 nucleotides: TGTGCCACCCTAGGACCTGAAGGGGCGCCTGGGGAGCTGTTTTTT.

A few counts support this clonotype. Since the CDR3 does not end with the conserved phenylalanine or tryptophan, this likely comes from a read error. This chain uses TRBV12-3 or TRBV12-4 with TRBJ2-3; no definite D call. V was cut by 1 base and J by 0 bases, with 8 bases left in between. The length of the CDR3 is 15 residues. This CDR3 reads CASSLERRSTDTQYY. DNA for the CDR3: TGTGCCAGCAGTTTAGAACGAAGGAGCACAGATACGCAGTATTAT.

In regard to this clonotype: This clone may be a read error of a much larger clone one base away. Since no conserved phenylalanine or tryptophan closes the CDR3, a read error is the likely cause. The rearrangement joins TRBV12-3 or TRBV12-4 to TRBJ2-7; D is possibly TRBD1 (6 bases). With 1 base removed from V and 6 bases from J, the gap between germline ends came to 7 bases. CDR3 size: 12 residues. The CDR3 reads CASSLGGREQYL. In DNA, the CDR3 is TGTGCCAGCAGTTTAGGGGGGCGCGAGCAGTACCTC.

This clonotype was observed a few times. The rearrangement links TRBV29-1 to TRBJ2-4, with TRBD1 matching over 7 bases. The V gene end was trimmed by 7 bases and the J gene end by 9 bases; junction bases not matched to a gene: 6. This CDR3 has 11 amino acids. Germline CDR1 SQVTM, CDR2 ANQGSEA. CDR3 in amino acids: CSARQGSIQYF. Here the CDR3 DNA reads TGCAGCGCTAGACAGGGAAGCATTCAGTACTTC.

This clonotype was picked up many times. V and J are TRBV6-2 or TRBV6-3 and TRBJ2-1; D gene unclear. V shed 5 bases and J shed 7 bases, with 15 bases lying between them. This CDR3 contains 14 residues. Germline V gives CDR1 MNHEY, CDR2 SVGEGT. In nucleotides, the CDR3 is TGTGCCAGCAGTCTAGACTCGGTTGTGAATGAGCAGTTCTTC. It codes for CASSLDSVVNEQFF.

This clonotype turned up a few times. The missing conserved phenylalanine or tryptophan at the end of this CDR3 makes a read error likely. The rearrangement links TRBV5-1 to TRBJ2-5; TRBD1 might be the D (6 bases). The germline V and J ends were trimmed by 4 bases and 2 bases, with 9 bases remaining between them. CDR1 is SGHRS, CDR2 YFSETQ, per germline. This CDR3 spans 13 amino acids. CDR3 nucleotides: TGCGCCAGCAGCCCGGACAGTCAAGAGACCCAGTACCTC. Its translation is CASSPDSQETQYL.